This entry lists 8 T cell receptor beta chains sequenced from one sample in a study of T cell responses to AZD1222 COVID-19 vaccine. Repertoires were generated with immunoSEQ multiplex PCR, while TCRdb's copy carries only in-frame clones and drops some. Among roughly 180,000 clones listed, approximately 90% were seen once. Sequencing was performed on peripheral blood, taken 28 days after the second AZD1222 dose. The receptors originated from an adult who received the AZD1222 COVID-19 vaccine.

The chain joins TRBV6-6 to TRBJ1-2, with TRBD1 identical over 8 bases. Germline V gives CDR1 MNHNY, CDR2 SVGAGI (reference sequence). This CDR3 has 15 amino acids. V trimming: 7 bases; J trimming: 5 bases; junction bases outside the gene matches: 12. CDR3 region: CASTARQGPVYGYTF. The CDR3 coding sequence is TGTGCCAGCACCGCTCGACAGGGGCCGGTATATGGCTACACCTTC.

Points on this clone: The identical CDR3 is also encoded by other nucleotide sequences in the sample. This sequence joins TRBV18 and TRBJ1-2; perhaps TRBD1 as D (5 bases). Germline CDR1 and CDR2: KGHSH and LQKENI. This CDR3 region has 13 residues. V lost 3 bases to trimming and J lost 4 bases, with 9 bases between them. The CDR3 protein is CASSPTEGYGYTF. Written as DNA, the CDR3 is TGTGCCAGCTCACCGACAGAAGGCTATGGCTACACCTTC.

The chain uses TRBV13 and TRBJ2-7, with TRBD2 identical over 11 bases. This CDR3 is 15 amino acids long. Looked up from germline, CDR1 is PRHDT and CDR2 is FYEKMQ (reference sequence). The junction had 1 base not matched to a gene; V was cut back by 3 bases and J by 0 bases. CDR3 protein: CASSFSGRVSYEQYF. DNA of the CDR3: TGTGCCAGCAGCTTTAGCGGGAGGGTCTCCTACGAGCAGTACTTC.

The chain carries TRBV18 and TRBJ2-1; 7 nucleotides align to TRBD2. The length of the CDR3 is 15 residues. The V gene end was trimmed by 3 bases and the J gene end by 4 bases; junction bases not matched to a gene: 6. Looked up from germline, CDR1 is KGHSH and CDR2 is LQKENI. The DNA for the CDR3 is TGTGCCAGCTCACCCCCGGGGAGGGAATACAATGAGCAGTTCTTC. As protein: CASSPPGREYNEQFF.

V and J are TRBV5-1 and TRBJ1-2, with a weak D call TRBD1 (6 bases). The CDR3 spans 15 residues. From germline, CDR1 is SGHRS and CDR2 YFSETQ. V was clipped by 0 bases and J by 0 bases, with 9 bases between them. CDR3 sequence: CASSLGDIPNYGYTF. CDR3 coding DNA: TGCGCCAGCAGCTTGGGGGACATTCCTAACTATGGCTACACCTTC.

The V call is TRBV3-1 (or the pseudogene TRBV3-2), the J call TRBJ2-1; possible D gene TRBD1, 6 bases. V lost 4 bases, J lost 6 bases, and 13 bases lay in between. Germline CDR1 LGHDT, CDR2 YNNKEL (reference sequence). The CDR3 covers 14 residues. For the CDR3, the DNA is TGTGCCAGCAGCCCAGGGGCCAGGTCCAATGAGCAGTTCTTC. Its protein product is CASSPGARSNEQFF.

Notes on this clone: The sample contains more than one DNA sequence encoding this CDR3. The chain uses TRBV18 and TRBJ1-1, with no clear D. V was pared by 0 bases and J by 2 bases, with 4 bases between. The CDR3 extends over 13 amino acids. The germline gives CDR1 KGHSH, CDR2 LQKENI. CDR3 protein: CASSPPANTEAFF. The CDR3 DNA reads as TGTGCCAGCTCACCACCTGCCAACACTGAAGCTTTCTTT. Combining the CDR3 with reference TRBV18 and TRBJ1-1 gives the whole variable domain NAGVMQNPRHLVRRRGQEARLRCSPMKGHSHVYWYRQLPEEGLKFMVYLQKENIIDESGMPKERFSAEFPKEGPSILRIQQVVRGDSAAYFCASSPPANTEAFFGQGTRLTVV.

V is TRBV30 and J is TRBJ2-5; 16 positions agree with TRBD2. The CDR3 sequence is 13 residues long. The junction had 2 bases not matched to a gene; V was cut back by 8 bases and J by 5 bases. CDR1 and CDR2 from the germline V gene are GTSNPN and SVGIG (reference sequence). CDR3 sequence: CAGTSGRAETQYF. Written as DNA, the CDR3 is TGTGCCGGGACTAGCGGGAGGGCCGAGACCCAGTACTTC.